The rows below give T cell receptor beta chains drawn from one sample of a study of Graves' ophthalmopathy and Graves' hyperthyroidism. TCRdb called the multiplex PCR reads again in MiXCR, with one record for every CDR3 protein. The sample contains roughly 400,000 distinct CDR3 sequences, about 16% of which appear only once. Sequences were obtained from peripheral blood. The source of these receptors is a woman aged 18 to 35 with Graves' ophthalmopathy. Both conserved end residues are part of each CDR3. D genes are given only for firm matches. For some rows the clone size is stated as once, few or many, or as a class when expanded; others skip it.

abundance: many
v_gene: TRBV12-3/TRBV12-4
j_gene: TRBJ1-1
d_gene: .
CDR3aa: CASTDPRGFEAFF
CDR3nt: TGTGCCAGCACCGACCCCCGCGGGTTTGAAGCTTTCTTT

abundance: many
v_gene: TRBV30
j_gene: TRBJ1-1
d_gene: .
CDR3aa: CAWSVGTSNTEAFF
CDR3nt: TGTGCCTGGAGTGTAGGAACGAGTAACACTGAAGCTTTCTTT

abundance: many
v_gene: TRBV2
j_gene: TRBJ2-7
d_gene: TRBD2
CDR3aa: CASASGESYEQYF
CDR3nt: TGTGCCAGCGCTAGCGGGGAATCCTACGAGCAGTACTTC

abundance: many
v_gene: TRBV20-1
j_gene: TRBJ2-4
d_gene: .
CDR3aa: CSARDHGGLGKNIQYF
CDR3nt: TGCAGTGCTAGAGATCATGGGGGGTTAGGCAAAAACATTCAGTACTTC

abundance: many
v_gene: TRBV15
j_gene: TRBJ2-5
d_gene: TRBD1
CDR3aa: CATSKGTVQETQYF
CDR3nt: TGTGCCACCAGCAAAGGGACAGTCCAAGAGACCCAGTACTTC

abundance: many
v_gene: TRBV15
j_gene: TRBJ1-1
d_gene: .
CDR3aa: CATSREDTEAFF
CDR3nt: TGTGCCACCAGCAGAGAGGACACTGAAGCTTTCTTT

abundance: .
v_gene: TRBV6-1
j_gene: TRBJ2-7
d_gene: .
CDR3aa: CASSISGYSYEQYF
CDR3nt: TGTGCCAGCAGCATCTCAGGGTACTCCTACGAGCAGTACTTC

abundance: many
v_gene: TRBV6-1
j_gene: TRBJ2-4
d_gene: .
CDR3aa: CASTRRGLAKNIQYF
CDR3nt: TGTGCCAGCACCCGCCGGGGGCTAGCCAAAAACATTCAGTACTTC

abundance: many
v_gene: TRBV18
j_gene: TRBJ2-7
d_gene: .
CDR3aa: CASSPGSTYKQYF
CDR3nt: TGTGCCAGCTCACCGGGATCTACTTACAAGCAGTACTTC

abundance: many
v_gene: TRBV5-6
j_gene: TRBJ2-5
d_gene: .
CDR3aa: CASTPAFQETQYF
CDR3nt: TGTGCCAGCACCCCGGCCTTCCAAGAGACCCAGTACTTC

abundance: many
v_gene: TRBV5-1
j_gene: TRBJ1-6
d_gene: .
CDR3aa: CASATGSDSPLHF
CDR3nt: TGCGCCAGCGCCACAGGGAGTGATTCACCCCTCCACTTT

abundance: many
v_gene: TRBV20-1
j_gene: TRBJ1-3
d_gene: TRBD1
CDR3aa: CSARDPMTGAGNTIYF
CDR3nt: TGCAGTGCTAGAGATCCCATGACAGGGGCTGGAAACACCATATATTTT

abundance: many
v_gene: TRBV6-2/TRBV6-3
j_gene: TRBJ2-2
d_gene: TRBD1
CDR3aa: CASSYSTGDTGELFF
CDR3nt: TGTGCCAGCAGTTACTCAACAGGGGACACCGGGGAGCTGTTTTTT

abundance: many
v_gene: TRBV30
j_gene: TRBJ1-2
d_gene: .
CDR3aa: CAWSRFAYGYTF
CDR3nt: TGTGCCTGGAGTAGGTTCGCGTATGGCTACACCTTC

abundance: many
v_gene: TRBV7-2
j_gene: TRBJ1-1
d_gene: .
CDR3aa: CASSPGGYSTEAFF
CDR3nt: TGTGCCAGCAGCCCTGGTGGCTACTCTACTGAAGCTTTCTTT

abundance: .
v_gene: TRBV3-1
j_gene: TRBJ1-1
d_gene: .
CDR3aa: CASSRPGTSDTEAFF
CDR3nt: TGTGCCAGCAGCCGCCCCGGGACCTCAGACACTGAAGCTTTCTTT

abundance: many
v_gene: TRBV20-1
j_gene: TRBJ1-1
d_gene: .
CDR3aa: CSARDPRFAGEGGAFF
CDR3nt: TGCAGTGCTAGAGATCCCCGGTTTGCCGGGGAGGGGGGAGCTTTCTTT